These 7 T cell receptor beta chains originate from one sample sequenced in a study of post-analysis software for immune sequencing data. The study, taken as a whole, reports: Patients showed TRBV5-6, TRBV5-1 and TRBV20-1 among four to six TRBV segments more frequent than in controls.

Their antigens remain unidentified. The TCR beta cDNA libraries carried unique molecular identifiers. TCRdb itself ran the PCR reads through MiXCR, one entry per CDR3 protein. Of hundreds of thousands of distinct CDR3 sequences listed, 25% to 30% are singletons. The sequenced material came from blood. These receptors were taken from a girl between 10 and 17 years old with multiple sclerosis.

This rearrangement joins TRBV7-9 to TRBJ2-5; D ambiguous. The CDR3 sequence is 12 residues long. Germline CDR1 SEHNR, CDR2 FQNEAQ (reference sequence). V was cut by 7 bases and J by 5 bases, with 11 bases left in between. The CDR3 loop is CASIGTPETQYF. The CDR3 DNA reads as TGTGCCAGCATTGGCACCCCCGAGACCCAGTACTTC.

The DNA for the CDR3 is TGTGCCAGCAGTTACTCTCGCAATGAGCAGTTCTTC. It codes for CASSYSRNEQFF. This sequence joins TRBV6-2 or TRBV6-3 and TRBJ2-1; no clear D. Trimming took off 0 bases at V and 6 bases at J, with 3 bases between the two ends. The germline CDR1 and CDR2 sequences are MNHEY and SVGEGT. This CDR3 spans 12 amino acids.

Remarks on this clonotype: With a much larger clone just one base away, this may be a read error. The V and J genes are TRBV27 and TRBJ1-2, with D possibly TRBD1 on 6 matching bases. The CDR3 totals 13 residues. Germline CDR1 and CDR2: MNHEY and SMNVEV (reference sequence). The CDR3 loop is CAGSTNRVGGYTF. In DNA form, the CDR3 reads TGTGCCGGCAGTACAAACAGGGTCGGTGGCTACACCTTC.

The chain carries TRBV5-1 and TRBJ2-7, with 7 bases fitting TRBD2. Germline V CDR1 and CDR2: SGHRS, YFSETQ. The CDR3 contains 14 residues. V shed 3 bases, J shed 2 bases, and the junction held 5 bases outside the gene matches. The DNA for the CDR3 is TGCGCCAGCAGCTCTCTAGCGGATGCCTACGAGCAGTACTTC. Translation gives CASSSLADAYEQYF.

The chain links TRBV18 to TRBJ2-5; maybe TRBD1 (6 bases). V lost 5 bases to trimming and J lost 0 bases, with 10 bases between them. The CDR3 consists of 14 residues. Germline CDR1 reads KGHSH; CDR2 reads LQKENI. CDR3 loop: CASSATGNQETQYF. In nucleotides, the CDR3 is TGTGCCAGCTCAGCCACAGGGAACCAAGAGACCCAGTACTTC.

This clonotype came up a few times. The CDR3 is CSARAIASGVYNEQFF. DNA of the CDR3: TGCAGTGCTAGAGCCATCGCTAGCGGCGTCTACAATGAGCAGTTCTTC. The genes are TRBV20-1 and TRBJ2-1, with TRBD2 matching 7 bases. V lost 1 base to trimming and J lost 3 bases; unmatched junction nucleotides: 9. CDR1 and CDR2 from the germline V gene are DFQATT and SNEGSKA (reference sequence). The CDR3 has 16 amino acids.

The chain combines TRBV28 with TRBJ2-4; 7 bases fit TRBD2. The J segment lost 2 bases and the V segment lost 5 bases, leaving 6 bases of the junction unmatched. The CDR3 is made up of 15 amino acids. CDR1 and CDR2 (germline): MDHEN, SYDVKM. CDR3 DNA sequence: TGTGCCAGCAGTCCGGGGGGACCGCCCAAAAACATTCAGTACTTC. It specifies CASSPGGPPKNIQYF.